This T cell receptor beta chain was sequenced during a study of blood T cell repertoires in COVID-19. Turning to the study itself: Samples representing acute and convalescent COVID-19 were sourced from the United States, Italy and Spain. From T cells, B-cell-depleted T cells, or PBMCs came the material, which was cDNA or gDNA.

Authors' data handling: Scientists estimated how many nucleated cells there were by amplifying reference gene primers. Data came from immunoSEQ multiplex PCR; TCRdb stores just in-frame clones and leaves some out. V, J and clone size reflect that table, while D and trimming were determined from the DNA. The table lists around 80,000 clones, around 79% of them singletons. V was shortened by 0 bases and J by 6 bases, with 14 bases between the two germline ends. The length of the CDR3 is 15 residues. From germline, CDR1 is LGHNA and CDR2 YSLEER. The sequenced sample consisted of peripheral blood. The V and J genes are TRBV4-3 and TRBJ1-2; no clear D gene. This clonotype was sampled from a man in his fifties or sixties with active or convalescent COVID-19. This CDR3 is CASSQDGRAGDGYTF. For the CDR3, the DNA is TGCGCCAGCAGCCAAGACGGGAGAGCCGGTGATGGCTACACCTTC.